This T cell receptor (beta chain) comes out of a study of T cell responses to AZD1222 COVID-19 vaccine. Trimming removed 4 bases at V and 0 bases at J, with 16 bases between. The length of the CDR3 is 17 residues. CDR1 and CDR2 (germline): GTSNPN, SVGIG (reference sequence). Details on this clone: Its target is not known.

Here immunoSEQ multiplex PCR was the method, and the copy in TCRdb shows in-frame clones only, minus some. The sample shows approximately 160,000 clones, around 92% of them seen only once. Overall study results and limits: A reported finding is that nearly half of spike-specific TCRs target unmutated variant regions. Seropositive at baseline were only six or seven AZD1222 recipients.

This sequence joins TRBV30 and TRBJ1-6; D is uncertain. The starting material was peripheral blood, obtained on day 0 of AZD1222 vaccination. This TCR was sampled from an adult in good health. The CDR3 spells CAWKSSGISSYNSPLHF. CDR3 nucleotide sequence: TGTGCCTGGAAGTCTTCGGGCATAAGCTCCTATAATTCACCCCTCCACTTT.